A selection of T cell receptor beta chains follows, all from one sample in a study of blood T cell repertoires in COVID-19. Repertoires were generated with immunoSEQ multiplex PCR, while TCRdb's copy carries only in-frame clones and drops some. The sample records roughly 100,000 clones, roughly 92% being singletons. The source material was peripheral blood. The receptors come from a woman aged 50 to 65 with COVID-19, enrolled during active disease. Both conserved end residues are part of each CDR3. D genes are given only for firm matches. Expanded clones get a size class; other rows say once, few or many, or leave the size out.

J | D | V | size | DNA | CDR3
TRBJ1-5 | TRBD1 | TRBV7-4 | . | TGTGCCAGCAGCTTAGAGCGGACAGGGGGGCCGGCCCAGCATTTT | CASSLERTGGPAQHF
TRBJ2-3 | . | TRBV5-6 | . | TGTGCCAGCAGCTTTAGTAGACAGTACACAGATACGCAGTATTTT | CASSFSRQYTDTQYF
TRBJ2-2 | . | TRBV6-5 | . | TGTGCCAGCAGTATCAGGAAGGCCGGGGAGCTGTTTTTT | CASSIRKAGELFF
TRBJ1-5 | . | TRBV2 | . | TGTGCCAGCAGGGAGGACAGTTTGCATCAGCCCCAGCATTTT | CASREDSLHQPQHF
TRBJ2-3 | . | TRBV10-3 | once | TGTGCCGTGACGGGTAGGGGGACAGATACGCAGTATTTT | CAVTGRGTDTQYF
TRBJ1-4 | . | TRBV11-3 | . | TGTGCCAGCAGCTTAGTGGCAGACCGGGGTAATGAAAAACTGTTTTTT | CASSLVADRGNEKLFF
TRBJ2-2 | TRBD1 | TRBV19 | . | TGTGCCAGTGTACAGGGGAGAGGGAACACCGGGGAGCTGTTTTTT | CASVQGRGNTGELFF
TRBJ2-3 | TRBD2 | TRBV27 | . | TGTGCCAGCATCCGAGTAGCGGGGGGCACTAGCACAGATACGCAGTATTTT | CASIRVAGGTSTDTQYF
TRBJ2-3 | . | TRBV6-1 | . | TGTGCCAGCAGTGAAGCTCGGCCCTCCCGGGCAGATACGCAGTATTTT | CASSEARPSRADTQYF
TRBJ1-4 | . | TRBV19 | . | TGTGCCAGTAGTTTCCGACGACAGAGCAATGAAAAACTGTTTTTT | CASSFRRQSNEKLFF
TRBJ1-1 | . | TRBV11-2 | . | TGTGCCAGCAGCTTACAGGGGATTACTGAAGCTTTCTTT | CASSLQGITEAFF
TRBJ2-7 | . | TRBV14 | . | TGTGCCAGCAGCCCGAGGGTTGTTACCTACGAGCAGTACTTC | CASSPRVVTYEQYF
TRBJ1-1 | . | TRBV18 | . | TGTGCCAGCTCACCAAAACAGGGTGAAACTGAAGCTTTCTTT | CASSPKQGETEAFF
TRBJ2-6 | TRBD1 | TRBV5-1 | few | TGCGCCAGCAGTTGGAAAACAGGGGGCGCTGGGGCCAACGTCCTGACTTTC | CASSWKTGGAGANVLTF
TRBJ2-1 | TRBD2 | TRBV11-1 | few | TGTGCCACCAGACTAGCGGGGGGGCCCGGTGAGCAGTTCTTC | CATRLAGGPGEQFF
TRBJ1-2 | . | TRBV10-3 | . | TGTGCCATCAGCCCTTCGGGAGGGTTGAACTATGGCTACACCTTC | CAISPSGGLNYGYTF
TRBJ1-2 | . | TRBV30 | . | TGTGCCTGGAGTAGGTCGGGCTATGGCTACACCTTC | CAWSRSGYGYTF
TRBJ1-1 | . | TRBV19 | . | TGTGCCAGTAGTATAGCAAATGAAGCTTTCTTT | CASSIANEAFF
TRBJ1-6 | . | TRBV7-9 | . | TGTGCCAGCAGCTCCTCCGCCCCCAGAGGCAATTCACCCCTCCACTTT | CASSSSAPRGNSPLHF
TRBJ2-6 | TRBD1 | TRBV19 | once | TGTGCCAGCTCGGACAGGGGTATCTCTGGGGCCAACGTCCTGACTTTC | CASSDRGISGANVLTF
TRBJ1-1 | TRBD1 | TRBV5-3 | . | TGTGCCAGAAGCACCCGACAGGGAACTCTAGCTGAAGCTTTCTTT | CARSTRQGTLAEAFF
TRBJ1-3 | . | TRBV2 | . | TGTGCCAGCAATTGGGTCAGGGAGGCCGGAAACACCATATATTTT | CASNWVREAGNTIYF
TRBJ2-3 | TRBD1 | TRBV19 | . | TGTGCCAGTAGTCGGACAGGGAGTCTTAGTAGCACAGATACGCAGTATTTT | CASSRTGSLSSTDTQYF
TRBJ1-1 | . | TRBV25-1 | . | TGTGCCAGCAGTGAACCCGGACACTCGAACACTGAAGCTTTCTTT | CASSEPGHSNTEAFF
TRBJ2-1 | . | TRBV5-8 | . | TGTGCCAGCAACCCCCTGCGGGGCAGCTCCTACAATGAGCAGTTCTTC | CASNPLRGSSYNEQFF
TRBJ1-5 | . | TRBV7-8 | . | TGTGCCAGCAGCATACGGGGGGTTGACAATCAGCCCCAGCATTTT | CASSIRGVDNQPQHF
TRBJ1-1 | . | TRBV28 | . | TGTGCCAGCAGTCCCCGGAGGAACACTGAAGCTTTCTTT | CASSPRRNTEAFF
TRBJ2-1 | TRBD1 | TRBV5-1 | . | TGCGCCAGCAGCTCCCGGGACAGGGTTGACAATGAGCAGTTCTTC | CASSSRDRVDNEQFF
TRBJ1-1 | . | TRBV19 | . | TGTGCCAACCCAACGAGGATGTTTGAAGCTTTCTTT | CANPTRMFEAFF
TRBJ1-5 | TRBD1 | TRBV6-6 | . | TGTGCCAGCAGTTCTCCCCGGGACAGGGGGAGGGAGGCCCAGCATTTT | CASSSPRDRGREAQHF
TRBJ2-7 | TRBD2 | TRBV28 | . | TGTGCCAGTCTCGGGGGGGCTATCTACGAGCAGTACTTC | CASLGGAIYEQYF
TRBJ2-6 | . | TRBV24-1 | . | TGTGCCACCAGTGACCCGAGGCCCACAAGCTCTGGGGCCAACGTCCTGACTTTC | CATSDPRPTSSGANVLTF
TRBJ1-1 | . | TRBV11-2 | . | TGTGCCAGCAGCTTATCGGGGGGGACGAACACTGAAGCTTTCTTT | CASSLSGGTNTEAFF
TRBJ2-1 | . | TRBV28 | . | TGTGCCAGCAGTCAGGGTAGGGATGAGCAGTTCTTC | CASSQGRDEQFF
TRBJ1-2 | TRBD1 | TRBV6-5 | . | TGTGCCAGCATCGCGACAGGGGCCCTCTCCTATGGCTACACCTTC | CASIATGALSYGYTF
TRBJ2-2 | . | TRBV10-1 | . | TGCGCCAGCAGTCCGGGACTGGTGAACACCGGGGAGCTGTTTTTT | CASSPGLVNTGELFF
TRBJ1-3 | . | TRBV21-1 | . | TGTGCCAGCAGCAAAGGAGACACCATATATTTT | CASSKGDTIYF